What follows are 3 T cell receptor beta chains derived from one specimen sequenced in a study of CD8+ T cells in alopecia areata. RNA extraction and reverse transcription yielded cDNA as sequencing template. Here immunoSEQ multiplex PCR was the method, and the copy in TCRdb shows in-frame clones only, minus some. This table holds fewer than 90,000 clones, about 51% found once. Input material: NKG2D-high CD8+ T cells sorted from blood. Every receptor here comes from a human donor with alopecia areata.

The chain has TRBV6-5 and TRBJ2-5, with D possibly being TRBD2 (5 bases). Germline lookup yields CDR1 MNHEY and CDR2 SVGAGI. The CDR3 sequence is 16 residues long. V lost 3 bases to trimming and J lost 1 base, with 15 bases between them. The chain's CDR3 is CASSYEGIHSQETQYF. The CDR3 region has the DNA TGTGCCAGCAGTTATGAGGGTATCCATAGCCAAGAGACCCAGTACTTC.

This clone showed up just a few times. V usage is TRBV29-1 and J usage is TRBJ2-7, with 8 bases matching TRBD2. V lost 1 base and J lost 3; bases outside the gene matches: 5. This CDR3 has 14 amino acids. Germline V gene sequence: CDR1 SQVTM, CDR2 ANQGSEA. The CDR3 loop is CSVEAGLENYEQYF. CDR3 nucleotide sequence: TGCAGCGTTGAAGCGGGACTAGAAAACTACGAGCAGTACTTC.

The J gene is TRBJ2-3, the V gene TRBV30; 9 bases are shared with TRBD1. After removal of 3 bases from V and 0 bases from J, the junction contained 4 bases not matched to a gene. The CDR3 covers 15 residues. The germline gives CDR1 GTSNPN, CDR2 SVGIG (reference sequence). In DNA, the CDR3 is TGTGCCTGGAGCCGGACAGGGGCTAGCACAGATACGCAGTATTTT. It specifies CAWSRTGASTDTQYF. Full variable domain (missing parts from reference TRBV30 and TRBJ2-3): SQTIHQWPATLVQPVGSPLSLECTVEGTSNPNLYWYRQAAGRGLQLLFYSVGIGQISSEVPQNLSASRPQDRQFILSSKKLLLSDSGFYLCAWSRTGASTDTQYFGPGTRLTVL.